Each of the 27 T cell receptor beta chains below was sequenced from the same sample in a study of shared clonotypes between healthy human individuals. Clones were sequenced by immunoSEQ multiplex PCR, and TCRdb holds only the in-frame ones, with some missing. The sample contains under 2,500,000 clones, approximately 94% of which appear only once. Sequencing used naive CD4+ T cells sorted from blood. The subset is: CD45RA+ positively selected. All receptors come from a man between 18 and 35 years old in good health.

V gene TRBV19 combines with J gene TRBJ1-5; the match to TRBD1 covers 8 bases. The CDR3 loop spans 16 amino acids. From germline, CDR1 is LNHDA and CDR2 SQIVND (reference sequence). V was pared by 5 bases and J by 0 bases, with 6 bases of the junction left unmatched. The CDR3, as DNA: TGTGCCAGTAGTCCTGGGACAGGTTATAGCAATCAGCCCCAGCATTTT. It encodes CASSPGTGYSNQPQHF.

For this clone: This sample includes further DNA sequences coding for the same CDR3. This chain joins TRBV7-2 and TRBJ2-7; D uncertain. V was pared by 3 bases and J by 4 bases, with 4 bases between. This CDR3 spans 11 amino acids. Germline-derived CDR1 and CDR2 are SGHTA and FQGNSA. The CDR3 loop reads CASSFNYEQYF. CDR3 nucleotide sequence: TGTGCCAGCAGCTTCAATTACGAGCAGTACTTC.

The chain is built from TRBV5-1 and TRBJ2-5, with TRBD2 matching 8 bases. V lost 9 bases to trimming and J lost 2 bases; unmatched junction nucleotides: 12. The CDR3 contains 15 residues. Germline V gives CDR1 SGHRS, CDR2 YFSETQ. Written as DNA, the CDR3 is TGCGCCACCGGAGAAATAGCGGGGAGACAAGAGACCCAGTACTTC. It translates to CATGEIAGRQETQYF.

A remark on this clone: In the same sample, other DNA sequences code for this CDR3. The CDR3: CASSTVSGYGYTF. In DNA form, the CDR3 reads TGTGCCAGTTCGACAGTTTCAGGCTATGGCTACACCTTC. The chain carries TRBV19 and TRBJ1-2; weak D call: TRBD1 (5 bases). The V end lost 8 bases, the J end lost 4 bases, and 14 bases lay between the germline ends. The CDR3 covers 13 residues. From germline, CDR1 is LNHDA and CDR2 SQIVND (reference sequence). The whole variable domain, filled in from reference TRBV19 and TRBJ1-2, reads DGGITQSPKYLFRKEGQNVTLSCEQNLNHDAMYWYRQDPGQGLRLIYYSQIVNDFQKGDIAEGYSVSREKKESFPLTVTSAQKNPTAFYLCASSTVSGYGYTFGSGTRLTVV.

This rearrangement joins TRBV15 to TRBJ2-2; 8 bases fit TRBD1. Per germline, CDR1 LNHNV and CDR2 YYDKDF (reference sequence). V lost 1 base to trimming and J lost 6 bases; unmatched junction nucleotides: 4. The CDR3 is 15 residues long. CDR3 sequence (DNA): TGTGCCACCAGCAGAGGAGTGACAGGGGCCGGGGAGCTGTTTTTT. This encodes CATSRGVTGAGELFF.

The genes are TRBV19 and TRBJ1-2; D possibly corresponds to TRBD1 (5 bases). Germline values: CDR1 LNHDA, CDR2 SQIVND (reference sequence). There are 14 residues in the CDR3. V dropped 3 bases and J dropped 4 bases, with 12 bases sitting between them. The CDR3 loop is CASSMFPGIYGYTF. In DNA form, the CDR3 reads TGTGCCAGTAGTATGTTCCCAGGGATCTATGGCTACACCTTC.

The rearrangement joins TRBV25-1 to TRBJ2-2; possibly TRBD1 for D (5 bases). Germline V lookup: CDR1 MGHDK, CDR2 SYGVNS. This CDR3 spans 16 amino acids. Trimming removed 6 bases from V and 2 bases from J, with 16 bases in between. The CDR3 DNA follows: TGTGCCAGCAGGGGGTTTGGACACGGAAACACCGGGGAGCTGTTTTTT. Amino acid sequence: CASRGFGHGNTGELFF.

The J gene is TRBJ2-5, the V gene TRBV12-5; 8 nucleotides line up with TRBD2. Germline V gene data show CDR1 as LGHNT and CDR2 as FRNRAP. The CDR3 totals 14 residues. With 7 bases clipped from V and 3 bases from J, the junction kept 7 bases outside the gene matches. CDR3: CASAPKAGEETQYF. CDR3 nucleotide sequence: TGTGCTAGTGCCCCAAAAGCGGGGGAAGAGACCCAGTACTTC.

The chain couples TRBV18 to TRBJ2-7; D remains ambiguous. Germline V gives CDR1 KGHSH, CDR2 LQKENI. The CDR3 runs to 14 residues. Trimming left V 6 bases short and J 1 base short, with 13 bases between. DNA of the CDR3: TGTGCCAGCTCCTTGGCCCGTGAATCCTACGAGCAGTACTTC. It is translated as CASSLARESYEQYF.

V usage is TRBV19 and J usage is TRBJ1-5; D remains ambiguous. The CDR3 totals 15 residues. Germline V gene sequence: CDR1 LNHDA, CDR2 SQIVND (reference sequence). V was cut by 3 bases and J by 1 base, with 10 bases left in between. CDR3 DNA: TGTGCCAGTAGTATCGGGATGGGGAGCAATCAGCCCCAGCATTTT. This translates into CASSIGMGSNQPQHF.

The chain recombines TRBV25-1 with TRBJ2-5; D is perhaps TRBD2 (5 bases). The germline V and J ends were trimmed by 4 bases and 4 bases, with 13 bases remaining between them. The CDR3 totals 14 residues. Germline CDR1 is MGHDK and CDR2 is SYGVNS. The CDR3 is CASSARGIRETQYF. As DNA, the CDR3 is TGTGCCAGCAGTGCCCGGGGTATAAGAGAGACCCAGTACTTC.

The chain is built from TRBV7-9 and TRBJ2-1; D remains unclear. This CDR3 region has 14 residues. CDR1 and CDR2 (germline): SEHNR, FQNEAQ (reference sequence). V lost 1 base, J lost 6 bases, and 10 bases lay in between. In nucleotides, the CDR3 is TGTGCCAGCAGCTTAGAAATTCCCGCCAATGAGCAGTTCTTC. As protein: CASSLEIPANEQFF.

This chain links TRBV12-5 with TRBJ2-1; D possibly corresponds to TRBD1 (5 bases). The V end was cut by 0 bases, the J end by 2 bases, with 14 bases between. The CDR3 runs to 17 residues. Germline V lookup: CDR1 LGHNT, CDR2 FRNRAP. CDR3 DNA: TGTGCTAGTGGTTTGGTAACGACCTCAGGGCCCTACAATGAGCAGTTCTTC. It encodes CASGLVTTSGPYNEQFF.

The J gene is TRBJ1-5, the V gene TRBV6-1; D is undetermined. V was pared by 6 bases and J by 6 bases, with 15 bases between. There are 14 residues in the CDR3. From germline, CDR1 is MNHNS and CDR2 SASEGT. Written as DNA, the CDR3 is TGTGCCAGCAGGGAGGTGGGAGAGGGTCAGCCCCAGCATTTT. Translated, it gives CASREVGEGQPQHF.

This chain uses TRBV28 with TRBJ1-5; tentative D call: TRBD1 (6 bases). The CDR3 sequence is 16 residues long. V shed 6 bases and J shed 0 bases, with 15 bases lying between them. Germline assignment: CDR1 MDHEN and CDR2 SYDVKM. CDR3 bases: TGTGCCAGCAGCCTCGGGGGCGGCTATAGCAATCAGCCCCAGCATTTT. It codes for CASSLGGGYSNQPQHF.

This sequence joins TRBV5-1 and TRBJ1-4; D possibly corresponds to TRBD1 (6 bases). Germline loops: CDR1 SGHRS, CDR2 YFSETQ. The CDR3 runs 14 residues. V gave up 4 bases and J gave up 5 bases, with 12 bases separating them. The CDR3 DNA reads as TGCGCCAGCAGCCAGGACAGCCCAAATGAAAAACTGTTTTTT. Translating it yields CASSQDSPNEKLFF.

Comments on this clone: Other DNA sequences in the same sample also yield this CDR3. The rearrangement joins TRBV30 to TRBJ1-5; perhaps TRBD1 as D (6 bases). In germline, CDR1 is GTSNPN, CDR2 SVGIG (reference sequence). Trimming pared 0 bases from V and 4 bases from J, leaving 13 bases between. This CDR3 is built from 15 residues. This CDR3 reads CAWSVRGARNQPQHF. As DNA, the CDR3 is TGTGCCTGGAGTGTAAGGGGGGCGCGTAATCAGCCCCAGCATTTT.

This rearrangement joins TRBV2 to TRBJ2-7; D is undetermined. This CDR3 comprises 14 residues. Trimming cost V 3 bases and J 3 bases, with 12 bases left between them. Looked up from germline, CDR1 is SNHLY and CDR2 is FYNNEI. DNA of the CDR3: TGTGCCAGCAGTGAGACACTCGTTATCTACGAGCAGTACTTC. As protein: CASSETLVIYEQYF.

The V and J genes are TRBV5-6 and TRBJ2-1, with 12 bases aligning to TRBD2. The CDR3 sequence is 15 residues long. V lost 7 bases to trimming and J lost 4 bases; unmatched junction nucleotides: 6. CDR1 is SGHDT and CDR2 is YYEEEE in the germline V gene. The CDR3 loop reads CASRILAGGYNEQFF. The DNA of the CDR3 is TGTGCCAGCCGCATCCTAGCGGGGGGGTACAATGAGCAGTTCTTC.

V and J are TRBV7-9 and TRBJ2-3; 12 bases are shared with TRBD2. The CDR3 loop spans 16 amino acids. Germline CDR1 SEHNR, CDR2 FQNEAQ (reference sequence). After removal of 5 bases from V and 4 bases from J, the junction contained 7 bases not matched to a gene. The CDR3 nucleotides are TGTGCCAGCAGCCCCACGACTAGCGGGGGTTCAGATACGCAGTATTTT. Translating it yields CASSPTTSGGSDTQYF.

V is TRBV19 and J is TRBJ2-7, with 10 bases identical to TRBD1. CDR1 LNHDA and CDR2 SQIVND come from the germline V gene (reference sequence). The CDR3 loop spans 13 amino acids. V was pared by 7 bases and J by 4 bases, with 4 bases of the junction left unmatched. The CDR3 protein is CASKGQGTYEQYF. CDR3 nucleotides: TGTGCCAGTAAGGGACAGGGGACTTACGAGCAGTACTTC.

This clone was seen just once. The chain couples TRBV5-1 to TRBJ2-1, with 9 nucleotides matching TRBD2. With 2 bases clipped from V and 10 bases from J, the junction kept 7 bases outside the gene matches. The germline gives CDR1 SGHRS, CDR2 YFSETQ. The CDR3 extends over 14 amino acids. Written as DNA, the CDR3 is TGCGCCAGCAGCTTCGAGCGGGGGGCCAGCGAGCAGTTCTTC. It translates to CASSFERGASEQFF.

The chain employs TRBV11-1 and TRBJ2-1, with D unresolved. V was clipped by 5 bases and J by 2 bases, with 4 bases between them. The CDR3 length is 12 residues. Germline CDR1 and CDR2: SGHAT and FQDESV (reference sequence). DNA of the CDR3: TGTGCCAGCAGCCCCGCCTACAATGAGCAGTTCTTC. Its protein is CASSPAYNEQFF.

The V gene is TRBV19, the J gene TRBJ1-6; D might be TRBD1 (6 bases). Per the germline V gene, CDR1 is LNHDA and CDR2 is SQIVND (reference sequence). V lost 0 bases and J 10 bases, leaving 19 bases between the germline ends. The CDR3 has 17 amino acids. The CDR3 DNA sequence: TGTGCCAGTAGTATAGATGGGCGCAGGGGAGGGGAATCACCCCTCCACTTT. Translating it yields CASSIDGRRGGESPLHF. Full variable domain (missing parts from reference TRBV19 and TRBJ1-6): DGGITQSPKYLFRKEGQNVTLSCEQNLNHDAMYWYRQDPGQGLRLIYYSQIVNDFQKGDIAEGYSVSREKKESFPLTVTSAQKNPTAFYLCASSIDGRRGGESPLHFGNGTRLTVT.

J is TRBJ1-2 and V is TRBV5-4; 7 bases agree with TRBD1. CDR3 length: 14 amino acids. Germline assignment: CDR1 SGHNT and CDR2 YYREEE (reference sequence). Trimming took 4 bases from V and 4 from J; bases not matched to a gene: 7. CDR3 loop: CASSTQGVSYGYTF. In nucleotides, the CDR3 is TGTGCCAGCAGCACCCAGGGGGTTTCCTATGGCTACACCTTC.

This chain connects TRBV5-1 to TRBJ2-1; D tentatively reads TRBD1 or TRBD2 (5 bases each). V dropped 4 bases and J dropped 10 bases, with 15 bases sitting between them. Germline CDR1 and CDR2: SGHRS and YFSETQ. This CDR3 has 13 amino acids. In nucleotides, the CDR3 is TGCGCCAGCAGCCCTGGGACGACCAACGAGCAGTTCTTC. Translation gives CASSPGTTNEQFF.

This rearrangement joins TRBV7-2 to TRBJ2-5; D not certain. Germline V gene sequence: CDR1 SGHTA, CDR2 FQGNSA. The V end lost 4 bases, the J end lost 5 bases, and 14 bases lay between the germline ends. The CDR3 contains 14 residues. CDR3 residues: CASSSPGRRETQYF. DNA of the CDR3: TGTGCCAGCAGCTCCCCCGGTAGGCGGGAGACCCAGTACTTC.